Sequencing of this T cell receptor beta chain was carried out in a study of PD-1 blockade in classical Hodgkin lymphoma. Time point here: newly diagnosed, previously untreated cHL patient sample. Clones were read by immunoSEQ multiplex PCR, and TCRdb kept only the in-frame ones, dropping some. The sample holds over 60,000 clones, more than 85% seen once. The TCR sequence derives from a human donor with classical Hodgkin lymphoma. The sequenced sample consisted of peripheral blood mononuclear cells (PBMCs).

The CDR3 protein is CASSYTPTDSYEQYF. CDR3 nucleotide sequence: TGTGCCAGCAGTTATACCCCGACTGACTCCTACGAGCAGTACTTC. This chain joins TRBV6-5 and TRBJ2-7; no firm D call. Looked up from germline, CDR1 is MNHEY and CDR2 is SVGAGI. The V and J ends lost 3 bases and 0 bases respectively, with 12 bases between them. This CDR3 has 15 amino acids.